This TCR beta chain is drawn from a study of breast tumors, draining lymph nodes, adjacent tissues. General study points: Data only fit, rather than demonstrated, lymph node origin of most tumor T cells. Most tumor T cells seemingly derive from lymph node, then expand in tumor. Tumor and nontumor repertoires were significantly more similar in luminal-like than in basal-like breast cancer. Tumor repertoires ranked between lymph nodes and nontumor tissue in diversity, with V and J gene preferences.

Breast cancer patients provided tissue from their axillary draining lymph nodes. TCRdb independently ran MiXCR on the multiplex PCR reads; one entry per CDR3 protein. This sample has 200,000 or so distinct CDR3 sequences; approximately 33% occur once, and the top ten carry 4% to 5.5%. As concerns this clonotype: What it binds is unknown.

The CDR3 contains 14 residues. Germline assignment: CDR1 MNHNS and CDR2 SASEGT. V lost 8 bases, J lost 2 bases, and 13 bases lay in between. This sequence joins TRBV6-1 and TRBJ1-5; TRBD1 is a possible D gene (5 bases). The sequenced material came from axillary lymph node tissue. This clonotype originated in a female donor with breast cancer. Some clones in this sample may be carry-over from other donors' samples. The CDR3 DNA reads TGTGCCAGCGGTTGGGACTTTGGCAATCAGCCCCAGCATTTT. Its translation is CASGWDFGNQPQHF.